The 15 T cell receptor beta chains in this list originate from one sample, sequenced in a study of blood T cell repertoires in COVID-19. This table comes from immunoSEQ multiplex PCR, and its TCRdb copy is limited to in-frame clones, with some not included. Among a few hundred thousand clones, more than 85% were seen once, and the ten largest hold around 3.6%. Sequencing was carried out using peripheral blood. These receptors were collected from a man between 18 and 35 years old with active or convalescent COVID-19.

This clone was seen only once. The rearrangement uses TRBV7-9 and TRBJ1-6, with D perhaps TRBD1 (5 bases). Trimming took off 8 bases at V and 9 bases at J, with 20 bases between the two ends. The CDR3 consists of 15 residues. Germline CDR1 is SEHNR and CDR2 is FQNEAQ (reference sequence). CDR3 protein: CASGWGGEIGSPLHF. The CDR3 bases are TGTGCCAGCGGGTGGGGAGGGGAAATAGGTTCACCCCTCCACTTT.

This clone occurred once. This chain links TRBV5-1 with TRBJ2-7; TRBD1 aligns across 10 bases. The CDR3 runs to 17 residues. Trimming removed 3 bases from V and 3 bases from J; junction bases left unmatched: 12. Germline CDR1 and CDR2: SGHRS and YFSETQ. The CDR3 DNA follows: TGCGCCAGCAGCTCGGGACAGGGGACCGTCGCGGTCTACGAGCAGTACTTC. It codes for CASSSGQGTVAVYEQYF.

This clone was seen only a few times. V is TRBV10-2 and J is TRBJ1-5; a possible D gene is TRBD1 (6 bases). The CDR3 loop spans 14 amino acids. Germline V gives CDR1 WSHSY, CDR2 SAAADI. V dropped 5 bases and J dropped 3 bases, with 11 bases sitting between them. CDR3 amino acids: CASSQDSLNQPQHF. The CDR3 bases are TGCGCCAGCAGTCAGGACAGCCTCAATCAGCCCCAGCATTTT.

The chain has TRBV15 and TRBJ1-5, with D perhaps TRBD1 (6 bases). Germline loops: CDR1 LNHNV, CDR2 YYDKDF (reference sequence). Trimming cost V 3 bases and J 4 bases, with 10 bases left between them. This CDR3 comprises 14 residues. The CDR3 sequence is CATSSLTGNQPQHF. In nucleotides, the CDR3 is TGTGCCACCAGCAGCCTAACAGGGAATCAGCCCCAGCATTTT.

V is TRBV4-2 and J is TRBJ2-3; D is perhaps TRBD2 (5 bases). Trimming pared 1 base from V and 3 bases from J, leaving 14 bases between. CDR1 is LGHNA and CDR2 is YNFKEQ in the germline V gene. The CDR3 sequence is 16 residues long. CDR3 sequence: CASSQVRERRTDTQYF. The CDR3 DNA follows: TGTGCCAGCAGCCAAGTGAGGGAGAGGCGGACAGATACGCAGTATTTT.

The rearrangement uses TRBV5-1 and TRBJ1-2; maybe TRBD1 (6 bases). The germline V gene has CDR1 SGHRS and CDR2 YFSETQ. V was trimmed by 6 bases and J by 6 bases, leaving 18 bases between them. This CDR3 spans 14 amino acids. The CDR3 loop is CASTQEQGLDGYTF. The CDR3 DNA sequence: TGCGCCAGCACCCAAGAACAGGGTTTAGATGGCTACACCTTC.

For the CDR3, the DNA is TGCGCCAGCAGTCTTGCGGGGCAGGAAAATCAGCCCCAGCATTTT. Its translation: CASSLAGQENQPQHF. V is TRBV5-1 and J is TRBJ1-5; D is possibly TRBD1 (5 bases). Germline CDR1 reads SGHRS; CDR2 reads YFSETQ. V was pared by 5 bases and J by 4 bases, with 16 bases between. The CDR3 is made up of 15 amino acids.

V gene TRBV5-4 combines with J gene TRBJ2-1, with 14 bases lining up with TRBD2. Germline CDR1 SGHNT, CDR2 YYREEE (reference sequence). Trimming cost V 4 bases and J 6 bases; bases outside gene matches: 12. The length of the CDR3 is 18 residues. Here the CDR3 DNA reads TGTGCCAGCAGCATGGGGACTAGCGGGGGTCACATTCTCAATGAGCAGTTCTTC. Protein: CASSMGTSGGHILNEQFF.

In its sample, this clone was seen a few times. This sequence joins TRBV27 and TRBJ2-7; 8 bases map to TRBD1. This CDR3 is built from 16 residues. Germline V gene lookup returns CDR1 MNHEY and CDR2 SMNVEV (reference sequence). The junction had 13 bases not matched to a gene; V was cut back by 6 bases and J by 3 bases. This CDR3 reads CASSPTFVGQDYEQYF. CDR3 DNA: TGTGCCAGCAGCCCAACGTTTGTGGGACAGGACTACGAGCAGTACTTC.

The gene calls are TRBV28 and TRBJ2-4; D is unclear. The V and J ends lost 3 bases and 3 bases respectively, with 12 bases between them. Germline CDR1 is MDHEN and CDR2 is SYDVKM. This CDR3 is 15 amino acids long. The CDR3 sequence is CASSFSVFDKNIQYF. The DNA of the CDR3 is TGTGCCAGCAGTTTTTCGGTTTTTGACAAAAACATTCAGTACTTC.

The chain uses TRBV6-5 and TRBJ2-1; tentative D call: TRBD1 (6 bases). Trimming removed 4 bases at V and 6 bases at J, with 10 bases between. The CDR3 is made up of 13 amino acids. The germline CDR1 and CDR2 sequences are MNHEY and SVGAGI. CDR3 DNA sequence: TGTGCCAGCAGTTCGGACAGATTCAATGAGCAGTTCTTC. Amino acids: CASSSDRFNEQFF.

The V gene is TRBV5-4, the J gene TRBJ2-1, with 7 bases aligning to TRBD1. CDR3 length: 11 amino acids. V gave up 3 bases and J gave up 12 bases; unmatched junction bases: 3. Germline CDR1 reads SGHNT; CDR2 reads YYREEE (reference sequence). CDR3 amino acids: CASSYRGVQFF. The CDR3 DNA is TGTGCCAGCAGCTACAGGGGTGTGCAGTTCTTC.

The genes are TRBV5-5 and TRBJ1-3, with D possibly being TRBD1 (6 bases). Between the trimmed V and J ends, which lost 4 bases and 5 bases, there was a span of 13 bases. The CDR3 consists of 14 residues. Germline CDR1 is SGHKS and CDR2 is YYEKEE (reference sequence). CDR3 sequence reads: CASSTHRDRNTIYF. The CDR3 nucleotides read TGTGCCAGCAGCACCCACAGGGATCGAAACACCATATATTTT.

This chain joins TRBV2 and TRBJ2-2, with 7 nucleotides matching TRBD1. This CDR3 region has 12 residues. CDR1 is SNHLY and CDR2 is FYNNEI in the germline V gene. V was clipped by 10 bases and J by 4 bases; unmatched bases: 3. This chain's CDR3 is CATRTGTGELFF. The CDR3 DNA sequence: TGTGCCACCCGGACAGGCACCGGGGAGCTGTTTTTT.

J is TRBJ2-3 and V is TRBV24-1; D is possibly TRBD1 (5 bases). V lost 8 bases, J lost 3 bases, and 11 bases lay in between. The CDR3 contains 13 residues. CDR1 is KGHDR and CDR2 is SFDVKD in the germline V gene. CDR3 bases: TGTGCCACCAAGGAAGGGGCAACAGATACGCAGTATTTT. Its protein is CATKEGATDTQYF.